This T cell receptor (beta chain) came from a study of identical twins. The CDR3 contains 14 residues. Between the trimmed V and J ends, which lost 1 base and 0 bases, there was a span of 7 bases. Germline CDR1 is SGHAT and CDR2 is FQNNGV. Regarding the study as a whole: Alpha sequences that were out-of-frame and twin-shared showed an excess of low generation probability.

Remarks on this clonotype: Its antigen remains unknown.

The authors used template switching to add a universal primer site and gave cDNA unique molecular identifiers. TCRdb recomputed calls from the 5' RACE reads with MiXCR, one row per CDR3 protein. The repertoire has about 530,000 distinct CDR3 sequences, 15% of them found once; the top ten carry about 0.4%. The sample was also reused in another study, on yellow fever vaccine responses in identical twins.

The sequenced material came from CD4+ T cells sorted from blood. The receptor comes from a woman in her late teens or twenties in good health. The J gene is TRBJ2-7, the V gene TRBV11-2; D unclear. CDR3 nucleotides: TGTGCCAGCAGCTTAGGGCTCGACTCCTACGAGCAGTACTTC. Its translation is CASSLGLDSYEQYF.